In its sample, the clone carrying this TCR beta chain was seen once. What it binds is not known. Each sample came from a Caucasian adult donor living in Nashville, Tennessee. V dropped 0 bases and J dropped 3; count of bases not matched to a gene: 4. Germline V gene lookup returns CDR1 SGHNT and CDR2 YYREEE (reference sequence). The CDR3 consists of 15 residues. This sample was included in a study of shared clonotypes between healthy human individuals. Generated by immunoSEQ multiplex PCR, the TCRdb table keeps only in-frame clones and is missing some. The top ten clones hold approximately 1.8% of a sample with about 680,000 clones, about two thirds of them seen once. Findings of the study overall: When compared with the clonotypes that were shared by all four sorted-subset donors, the non-shared clonotypes turned out to have lower generation probabilities. In general, naive subsets displayed greater estimated richness than memory subsets did. Exclusively blood specimens were collected; tissue repertoires likely differ.

Sequenced: memory CD4+ T cells sorted from blood. The sample's subset: CD45RA-negative fraction. The TCR comes from a woman under 40 in good health. The rearrangement uses TRBV5-4 and TRBJ2-7; 9 positions match TRBD2. CDR3 coding DNA: TGTGCCAGCAGCTTGGGGCTAGCGGGAATCTACGAGCAGTACTTC. Translated: CASSLGLAGIYEQYF.